The 25 T cell receptor beta chains listed next were all sequenced from one sample in a study of shared clonotypes between healthy human individuals. As defined, naive CD8 cells were CD45RO-negative and positively selected for CCR7, with terminally differentiated effector memory CD45RA+ cells excluded. The repertoire was sequenced with immunoSEQ multiplex PCR; TCRdb's copy has only in-frame clones and lacks some. This table holds about 2 million clones, about 95% found once. Sequencing was performed on naive CD8+ T cells sorted from blood. These receptors were obtained from a man aged 18 to 35 in good health.

J is TRBJ2-1 and V is TRBV10-3; TRBD2 aligns across 10 bases. Germline assignment: CDR1 ENHRY and CDR2 SYGVKD. The CDR3 has 15 residues. V dropped 2 bases and J dropped 4; count of bases not matched to a gene: 2. This chain's CDR3 is CAISEGLAEYNEQFF. CDR3 coding DNA: TGTGCCATCAGTGAGGGACTAGCGGAGTACAATGAGCAGTTCTTC.

The chain uses TRBV13 and TRBJ2-1; perhaps TRBD1 as D (6 bases). CDR3 length: 16 amino acids. V shed 4 bases and J shed 3 bases, with 16 bases lying between them. Germline-derived CDR1 and CDR2 are PRHDT and FYEKMQ (reference sequence). As DNA, the CDR3 is TGTGCCAGCAGCTCAGAGACAGGAGCCGACTACAATGAGCAGTTCTTC. It is translated as CASSSETGADYNEQFF.

The chain couples TRBV5-1 to TRBJ2-2; 8 bases fit TRBD2. This CDR3 is 16 amino acids long. V was pared by 2 bases and J by 1 base, with 4 bases of the junction left unmatched. CDR1 SGHRS and CDR2 YFSETQ come from the germline V gene. In DNA, the CDR3 is TGCGCCAGCAGCTTATCCGCGGGGGGGAACACCGGGGAGCTGTTTTTT. This gives the protein CASSLSAGGNTGELFF. Filled out from reference TRBV5-1 and TRBJ2-2, the complete variable domain reads KAGVTQTPRYLIKTRGQQVTLSCSPISGHRSVSWYQQTPGQGLQFLFEYFSETQRNKGNFPGRFSGRQFSNSRSEMNVSTLELGDSALYLCASSLSAGGNTGELFFGEGSRLTVL.

The chain uses TRBV25-1 and TRBJ1-1, with D perhaps matching TRBD1 (5 bases). Germline CDR1 MGHDK, CDR2 SYGVNS. Trimming removed 3 bases from V and 1 base from J, with 9 bases in between. The CDR3 is made up of 14 amino acids. The CDR3 DNA reads TGTGCCAGCAGTGAGGGGGGTTGGAACACTGAAGCTTTCTTT. Translation gives CASSEGGWNTEAFF.

V and J are TRBV5-4 and TRBJ2-2; 14 positions agree with TRBD2. Trimming at V came to 4 bases and at J to 5 bases, leaving 4 bases not matched to a gene. Germline values: CDR1 SGHNT, CDR2 YYREEE (reference sequence). The CDR3 consists of 16 residues. The CDR3 sequence is CASSMGLAGETGELFF. In nucleotides, the CDR3 is TGTGCCAGCAGCATGGGACTAGCGGGAGAGACCGGGGAGCTGTTTTTT.

The gene calls are TRBV7-9 and TRBJ1-1, with D tentatively TRBD1 (6 bases). The CDR3 covers 15 residues. The germline CDR1 and CDR2 sequences are SEHNR and FQNEAQ (reference sequence). V gave up 5 bases and J gave up 1 base, with 14 bases separating them. The CDR3 sequence: CASSDRSTRNTEAFF. Written as DNA, the CDR3 is TGTGCCAGCAGCGACAGGAGTACTCGGAACACTGAAGCTTTCTTT.

This chain links TRBV27 with TRBJ2-7, with TRBD2 matching over 9 bases. This CDR3 is built from 16 residues. CDR1 MNHEY and CDR2 SMNVEV come from the germline V gene (reference sequence). Trimming cost V 6 bases and J 2 bases; bases outside gene matches: 11. CDR3: CASSPSSGDETYEQYF. In DNA, the CDR3 is TGTGCCAGCAGCCCCTCTAGCGGGGACGAGACCTACGAGCAGTACTTC.

In its sample, this clone was seen a few times. J is TRBJ1-2 and V is TRBV15; 8 bases fit TRBD1. The V gene's germline CDR1 is LNHNV and CDR2 YYDKDF (reference sequence). This CDR3 region has 16 residues. V trimming: 3 bases; J trimming: 3 bases; junction bases outside the gene matches: 9. CDR3 loop: CATSSFMDRDYYGYTF. In DNA form, the CDR3 reads TGTGCCACCAGCAGTTTTATGGACAGGGATTACTATGGCTACACCTTC. Supplemented by reference TRBV15 and TRBJ1-2, the full variable domain reads DAMVIQNPRYQVTQFGKPVTLSCSQTLNHNVMYWYQQKSSQAPKLLFHYYDKDFNNEADTPDNFQSRRPNTSFCFLDIRSPGLGDTAMYLCATSSFMDRDYYGYTFGSGTRLTVV.

V gene TRBV28 combines with J gene TRBJ2-2, with TRBD2 identical over 11 bases. CDR1 and CDR2 from the germline V gene are MDHEN and SYDVKM. Trimming removed 4 bases from V and 1 base from J; junction bases left unmatched: 8. The CDR3 runs to 18 residues. The CDR3 DNA reads as TGTGCCAGCAGTTACGTAACTAGCGGGGGCCAGAACACCGGGGAGCTGTTTTTT. Its translation is CASSYVTSGGQNTGELFF.

This clone showed up just a few times. The same CDR3 can be traced to other DNA sequences in this sample. This chain joins TRBV11-2 and TRBJ1-2; D uncertain. CDR1 is SGHAT, CDR2 FQNNGV, per germline. CDR3 length: 14 residues. V shed 1 base and J shed 3 bases, with 9 bases lying between them. The CDR3 DNA reads as TGTGCCAGCAGCTTAGGAGGGTCGGACTATGGCTACACCTTC. This sequence encodes CASSLGGSDYGYTF.

On this clone itself: The sample holds other DNA sequences that translate to the same CDR3. This sequence joins TRBV4-1 and TRBJ2-7; TRBD1 aligns across 9 bases. The J segment lost 2 bases and the V segment lost 1 base, leaving 3 bases of the junction unmatched. This CDR3 comprises 15 residues. Germline V gene lookup returns CDR1 MGHRA and CDR2 YSYEKL. The CDR3 protein is CASSQGQGVAYEQYF. CDR3 nucleotide sequence: TGCGCCAGCAGCCAAGGACAGGGGGTTGCCTACGAGCAGTACTTC.

CDR3 nucleotides: TGTGCCAGCAGCCCAGGGATAGGCAATCAGCCCCAGCATTTT. Encoded protein: CASSPGIGNQPQHF. This sequence joins TRBV2 and TRBJ1-5, with D perhaps TRBD1 (5 bases). The germline gives CDR1 SNHLY, CDR2 FYNNEI. The length of the CDR3 is 14 residues. Trimming shortened V by 6 bases and J by 2 bases, and 11 bases separated the two germline ends.

The chain has TRBV18 and TRBJ2-5; D gene unclear. This CDR3 is built from 15 residues. Between the trimmed V and J ends, which lost 2 bases and 1 base, there was a span of 11 bases. Germline V CDR1 and CDR2: KGHSH, LQKENI. The CDR3 nucleotides are TGTGCCAGCTCACCAGGGGTACAGATCCAAGAGACCCAGTACTTC. Translating gives CASSPGVQIQETQYF. Looking up the rest from reference TRBV18 and TRBJ2-5 gives the full variable domain: NAGVMQNPRHLVRRRGQEARLRCSPMKGHSHVYWYRQLPEEGLKFMVYLQKENIIDESGMPKERFSAEFPKEGPSILRIQQVVRGDSAAYFCASSPGVQIQETQYFGPGTRLLVL.

This chain links TRBV4-3 with TRBJ2-7; 14 bases line up with TRBD2. The CDR3 totals 17 residues. Unmatched junction bases numbered 4, after V lost 0 bases and J lost 3 bases. The germline CDR1 and CDR2 sequences are LGHNA and YSLEER. CDR3 DNA sequence: TGCGCCAGCAGCCAAGAGACCGGGACTAGCGGGAGCTACGAGCAGTACTTC. Residues: CASSQETGTSGSYEQYF.

The V gene is TRBV5-4, the J gene TRBJ2-1; D not certain. Deletions cut 0 bases from V and 6 bases from J, with 4 bases between. Per the germline V gene, CDR1 is SGHNT and CDR2 is YYREEE (reference sequence). CDR3 size: 12 residues. CDR3 bases: TGTGCCAGCAGCTTGGAATCCAATGAGCAGTTCTTC. As protein: CASSLESNEQFF.

The chain has TRBV6-5 and TRBJ2-3; D not certain. Germline V CDR1 and CDR2: MNHEY, SVGAGI. The ends were cut back, 7 bases at V and 2 bases at J, with 10 bases in the middle. CDR3 length: 13 residues. The CDR3 DNA reads as TGTGCCAGCAACGGGTATAACACAGATACGCAGTATTTT. It encodes CASNGYNTDTQYF.

A single count supports this clone. The chain joins TRBV5-1 to TRBJ2-7, with 8 bases lining up with TRBD1. This CDR3 is built from 14 residues. Germline V gene sequence: CDR1 SGHRS, CDR2 YFSETQ. The V gene end was trimmed by 3 bases and the J gene end by 6 bases; junction bases not matched to a gene: 8. CDR3 DNA sequence: TGCGCCAGCAGCTGGGACAGGTCGAGTCGCGAGCAGTACTTC. Protein sequence: CASSWDRSSREQYF.

The chain employs TRBV7-9 and TRBJ2-7, with TRBD1 matching 7 bases. The ends lost 0 bases at V and 6 bases at J; junction bases unmatched: 14. Germline CDR1 SEHNR, CDR2 FQNEAQ (reference sequence). The CDR3 runs 17 residues. In nucleotides, the CDR3 is TGTGCCAGCAGCTTAGCGGGCCGGAACAGGGGCGAAGGCGAGCAGTACTTC. It specifies CASSLAGRNRGEGEQYF.

On this clone itself: The sample holds other DNA sequences that translate to the same CDR3. This chain uses TRBV6-5 with TRBJ2-7; no clear D gene. V lost 2 bases to trimming and J lost 2 bases, with 7 bases between them. This CDR3 is built from 13 residues. The germline gives CDR1 MNHEY, CDR2 SVGAGI. The CDR3 bases are TGTGCCAGCAGTTACCCAGGCGCCTACGAGCAGTACTTC. Translated, it gives CASSYPGAYEQYF.

This chain joins TRBV27 and TRBJ2-3, with a weak D call TRBD1 (5 bases). This CDR3 contains 15 residues. Germline V CDR1 and CDR2: MNHEY, SMNVEV (reference sequence). The ends were cut back, 3 bases at V and 4 bases at J, with 14 bases in the middle. The chain's CDR3 is CASSFQGAYADTQYF. The CDR3 DNA reads TGTGCCAGCAGTTTTCAGGGTGCTTATGCAGATACGCAGTATTTT.

The J gene is TRBJ2-7, the V gene TRBV30; D gene uncertain. CDR1 and CDR2 from the germline V gene are GTSNPN and SVGIG (reference sequence). CDR3 length: 13 residues. V lost 5 bases to trimming and J lost 2 bases, with 13 bases between them. The CDR3 DNA reads TGTGCCTGGGGGGTGGGGTTCGCCTACGAGCAGTACTTC. Encoded protein: CAWGVGFAYEQYF.

The chain links TRBV11-2 to TRBJ1-4; 9 bases are shared with TRBD1. The germline gives CDR1 SGHAT, CDR2 FQNNGV. V was clipped by 6 bases and J by 5 bases; unmatched bases: 10. The CDR3 extends over 16 amino acids. The CDR3 nucleotides read TGTGCCAGCAGTTACCTGTTCGGGACAGGGAATGAAAAACTGTTTTTT. It codes for CASSYLFGTGNEKLFF.

This clone was picked up a small number of times. V gene TRBV13 combines with J gene TRBJ2-1; no clear D. Trimming removed 8 bases at V and 6 bases at J, with 14 bases between. The CDR3 runs to 13 residues. Germline values: CDR1 PRHDT, CDR2 FYEKMQ (reference sequence). The CDR3 DNA sequence: TGTGCCAGCCTTTTTGGTAAGGCCAATGAGCAGTTCTTC. It is translated as CASLFGKANEQFF. The full variable domain, in which reference TRBV13 and TRBJ2-1 provide the parts outside the CDR3, is AAGVIQSPRHLIKEKRETATLKCYPIPRHDTVYWYQQGPGQDPQFLISFYEKMQSDKGSIPDRFSAQQFSDYHSELNMSSLELGDSALYFCASLFGKANEQFFGPGTRLTVL.

The chain has TRBV7-9 and TRBJ1-1, with 10 bases matching TRBD1. CDR3 length: 14 amino acids. Losses at the gene ends were 5 bases for V and 7 bases for J; bases not matched to a gene: 7. Germline values: CDR1 SEHNR, CDR2 FQNEAQ (reference sequence). The CDR3 spells CASSIGQGGGEAFF. The CDR3, as DNA: TGTGCCAGCAGCATCGGACAGGGGGGCGGTGAAGCTTTCTTT.

This clone was observed once. The V call is TRBV6-1, the J call TRBJ2-7; D remains ambiguous. CDR3 length: 15 amino acids. The germline V gene encodes CDR1 MNHNS and CDR2 SASEGT. Deletions cut 2 bases from V and 0 bases from J, with 11 bases between. CDR3 coding DNA: TGTGCCAGCAGTGAAAAGGCTACCCCCTCCTACGAGCAGTACTTC. Translated: CASSEKATPSYEQYF.